These 7 T cell receptor beta chains were sequenced from one sample in a study of OX40 agonist ivuxolimab in advanced cancers. Some clones are missing from TCRdb's copy, which holds only in-frame ones; the method was immunoSEQ multiplex PCR. Of some 63,000 clones listed, 90% to 95% are singletons. Sample: CD4+ or CD8+ T cells sorted from blood, taken in a trial of the OX40 agonist ivuxolimab. These receptors all come from an adult with an advanced solid tumor such as melanoma, head and neck, liver or kidney cancer.

This chain links TRBV29-1 with TRBJ2-7, with 11 bases fitting TRBD1. Germline loops: CDR1 SQVTM, CDR2 ANQGSEA. V was pared by 6 bases and J by 3 bases, with 4 bases of the junction left unmatched. This CDR3 is built from 13 residues. In nucleotides, the CDR3 is TGCAGCGTAGGTGGGACAGGGGGCTACGAGCAGTACTTC. It codes for CSVGGTGGYEQYF.

V and J are TRBV7-9 and TRBJ1-2; no reliable D call. The CDR3 is made up of 15 amino acids. Germline CDR1 is SEHNR and CDR2 is FQNEAQ (reference sequence). V was trimmed by 1 base and J by 0 bases, leaving 9 bases between them. The CDR3 protein is CASSLDSEANYGYTF. In nucleotides, the CDR3 is TGTGCCAGCAGCTTAGACAGCGAAGCTAACTATGGCTACACCTTC.

The chain has TRBV29-1 and TRBJ2-7; 10 bases match TRBD1. CDR3 length: 16 residues. V trimming: 3 bases; J trimming: 4 bases; junction bases outside the gene matches: 12. The germline gives CDR1 SQVTM, CDR2 ANQGSEA. The DNA of the CDR3 is TGCAGCGTTGATAATTCCTTCGGGACAGGGGTTTACGAGCAGTACTTC. It encodes CSVDNSFGTGVYEQYF.

The V and J genes are TRBV30 and TRBJ2-7; D call uncertain. The CDR3 runs 12 residues. Germline values: CDR1 GTSNPN, CDR2 SVGIG (reference sequence). Trimming pared 2 bases from V and 3 bases from J, leaving 8 bases between. CDR3 in amino acids: CAWSPYSYEQYF. CDR3 sequence (DNA): TGTGCCTGGAGTCCTTACAGCTACGAGCAGTACTTC.

The rearrangement joins TRBV10-3 to TRBJ1-1; no clear D. Germline V CDR1 and CDR2: ENHRY, SYGVKD. The CDR3 has 11 amino acids. V lost 4 bases to trimming and J lost 4 bases, with 4 bases between them. Here the CDR3 reads CAISGGTEAFF. CDR3 coding DNA: TGTGCCATCAGTGGGGGCACTGAAGCTTTCTTT.

V gene TRBV9 combines with J gene TRBJ1-1; the D is unclear. In germline, CDR1 is SGDLS, CDR2 YYNGEE. V was clipped by 4 bases and J by 5 bases, with 15 bases between them. This CDR3 is built from 14 residues. The CDR3 DNA is TGTGCCAGCAGCCCCTTGAGGGCGCGGACTGAAGCTTTCTTT. Its protein is CASSPLRARTEAFF.

This sequence joins TRBV12-5 and TRBJ2-2, with D uncertain. With 6 bases removed from V and 4 bases from J, the gap between germline ends came to 6 bases. This CDR3 spans 12 amino acids. CDR1 and CDR2 (germline): LGHNT, FRNRAP. The CDR3, as DNA: TGTGCTAGTGGCCGATCCACCGGGGAGCTGTTTTTT. Translated, it gives CASGRSTGELFF. Full variable domain (outside the CDR3, taken from reference TRBV12-5 and TRBJ2-2): DARVTQTPRHKVTEMGQEVTMRCQPILGHNTVFWYRQTMMQGLELLAYFRNRAPLDDSGMPKDRFSAEMPDATLATLKIQPSEPRDSAVYFCASGRSTGELFFGEGSRLTVL.